This T cell receptor (beta chain) was recovered during a study of T cell repertoires in cytomegalovirus infection. Germline V gene lookup returns CDR1 DFQATT and CDR2 SNEGSKA (reference sequence). V lost 6 bases to trimming and J lost 4 bases; unmatched junction nucleotides: 10. This CDR3 contains 16 residues. TCRdb fed the reads into MiXCR, producing one record per CDR3 protein. Found here are nearly 650,000 distinct CDR3 sequences, approximately 25% of them singletons; the top ten hold 7% to 9%. The chain links TRBV20-1 to TRBJ2-3; the match to TRBD2 covers 13 bases. The TCR originated in a human donor in good health (CMV status not recorded). Some clones in this sample may be carry-over from other donors' samples. Sequencing was done on a sample of CD8+ T cells from PBMCs. For the CDR3, the DNA is TGCAGTGCCACCCTCCCGGGACTAGCGGGGTCAGATACGCAGTATTTT. Translation gives CSATLPGLAGSDTQYF.